The clone carrying this T cell receptor (beta chain) was seen only once. The antigen remains undetermined. The data originate from a study of cytomegalovirus exposure and HLA in healthy donors. Findings of the study overall: Trimming of TCR beta V- and J-genes showed a link, identified in a later analysis, to a missense DCLRE1C variant. Clonal expansion, a later analysis showed, was greater in HLA-associated TCR beta chains than in equally common others.

The study ran its PCR with 60 Vbeta and 13 Jbeta primers. Generated by immunoSEQ multiplex PCR, the TCRdb table keeps only in-frame clones and is missing some. The table has some 80,000 clones, approximately 80% seen once. Germline CDR1 is SGHTA and CDR2 is FQGTGA. V lost 2 bases, J lost 3 bases, and 8 bases lay in between. The length of the CDR3 is 14 residues. The rearrangement joins TRBV7-3 to TRBJ1-5, with D possibly being TRBD1 (5 bases). The sequenced material came from PBMCs. The TCR comes from a man in his forties in good health and CMV-seronegative. The CDR3 DNA reads TGTGCCAGCAGCTTAGCAGGGAACAATCAGCCCCAGCATTTT. Protein product: CASSLAGNNQPQHF. The full variable domain, rest sourced from reference TRBV7-3 and TRBJ1-5, is GAGVSQTPSNKVTEKGKYVELRCDPISGHTALYWYRQSLGQGPEFLIYFQGTGAADDSGLPNDRFFAVRPEGSVSTLKIQRTERGDSAVYLCASSLAGNNQPQHFGDGTRLSIL.